This TCR beta chain was captured by sequencing in a study of CD8 T cells in ankylosing spondylitis. The study, taken as a whole, reports: CD8+ by phenotype, disease-linked clones were relatively rare in peripheral blood. Matched ankylosing spondylitis synovial fluid reportedly showed significant enrichment of disease-linked clones.

The table lists this clonotype with a few counts. Its antigen is unidentified. The CDR3 contains 15 residues. The V segment lost 0 bases and the J segment 10 bases; nucleotides outside the gene matches: 8. Germline CDR1 is SGHNT and CDR2 is YYREEE (reference sequence). Quantitative molecular-barcoded 5'-RACE generated the TCR beta libraries. From the 5' RACE reads, TCRdb called clonotypes with MiXCR, one entry per CDR3 protein. The data show a few hundred thousand distinct CDR3 sequences, with roughly 10% seen just once and less than 7% held by the top ten. The chain has TRBV5-4 and TRBJ2-1; the match to TRBD2 covers 9 bases. This receptor was taken from a male donor with ankylosing spondylitis or in good health (not recorded which). Sequenced input: blood, either unsorted or a sorted T cell fraction (not recorded which). The CDR3 coding sequence is TGTGCCAGCAGCTTGGAGGTAGCGGGAGCTCGCGAGCAGTTCTTC. It encodes CASSLEVAGAREQFF.